Listed below are T cell receptor beta chains from one sample, sequenced in a study of technical replicates of blood from a handful of donors. The data were produced by immunoSEQ multiplex PCR, yet TCRdb's version contains in-frame clones alone and is incomplete. The table shows more than 10,000 clones, with approximately 83% occurring only once. Sequenced input: PBMCs. These receptors all come from a human donor in good health. CDR3s include the opening cysteine and the closing phenylalanine or tryptophan. The order of the fields is D gene, J gene, clone size, V gene, CDR3 DNA, CDR3 protein. D genes are given only for firm matches. The size field is filled for only some rows; it gives once, few, many or a size class.

. TRBJ1-1 . TRBV5-1 TGCGCCAGCAGCCCGTTGGGGGGTCGTGAAGCTTTCTTT CASSPLGGREAFF
TRBD2 TRBJ2-7 . TRBV2 TGTGCCAGCACGATAGGACTAGCGGGTAACGAGCAGTACTTC CASTIGLAGNEQYF
. TRBJ2-6 few TRBV6-4 TGTGCCAGCAGTCCCGACATCTCTGGGGCCAACGTCCTGACTTTC CASSPDISGANVLTF
TRBD1 TRBJ1-1 few TRBV7-9 TGTGCCAGCAGCGATACGCGACAGGGGGCTGGACGGAGCACTGAAGCTTTCTTT CASSDTRQGAGRSTEAFF
TRBD1 TRBJ2-7 . TRBV10-2 TGCGCCAGCTTTGGACAGGGGTACGAGCAGTACTTC CASFGQGYEQYF
. TRBJ1-5 few TRBV5-4 TGTGCCAGCAGCTTGGACAGGGCTGGCAATCAGCCCCAGCATTTT CASSLDRAGNQPQHF
. TRBJ2-1 few TRBV19 TGTGCCAGTAGCGACGAGACTAGTGTCTCCTACAATGAGCAGTTCTTC CASSDETSVSYNEQFF
. TRBJ1-1 . TRBV6-1 TGTGCCAGCAGTGAATCCCCTCCCAGTTTACAGCGGTACACTGAAGCTTTCTTT CASSESPPSLQRYTEAFF
. TRBJ2-3 . TRBV5-6 TGTGCCAGCAGCTCCCCAAGTGTAGCAGATACGCAGTATTTT CASSSPSVADTQYF
TRBD2 TRBJ2-1 . TRBV11-1 TGTGCCAGCAGCTCGGGACTAGCGGGAGGAGCGGGTGAGCAGTTCTTC CASSSGLAGGAGEQFF
. TRBJ2-3 . TRBV30 TGTGCCTGGAGTCCTTCTACAGATACGCAGTATTTT CAWSPSTDTQYF
TRBD1 TRBJ1-1 . TRBV29-1 TGCAGCGTTGAAGGACAGGGGGCTGAAGCTTTCTTT CSVEGQGAEAFF
. TRBJ2-2 . TRBV28 TGTGCCAGCAGTTCCACGAGGGTCCGCACCGGGGAGCTGTTTTTT CASSSTRVRTGELFF
. TRBJ2-7 . TRBV10-3 TGTGCCATCAGTGATGATTCTAGCGACAAGAGCTCCTACGAGCAGTACTTC CAISDDSSDKSSYEQYF
. TRBJ1-1 once TRBV7-9 TGTGCCAGCAGCTTAGAGGGGTCTAACACTGAAGCTTTCTTT CASSLEGSNTEAFF
TRBD1 TRBJ2-7 once TRBV5-1 TGCGCCAGCAGCCGGGAGTCACAGGGGGCCCAAGAGCAGTACTTC CASSRESQGAQEQYF
TRBD2 TRBJ2-1 . TRBV7-9 TGTGCCAGCAGCTTGGAGCGGGGGAAGGATTACAATGAGCAGTTCTTC CASSLERGKDYNEQFF
. TRBJ1-5 . TRBV6-1 TGTGCCGCAGAAATGGGCAGTGGCAATCAGCCCCAGCATTTT CAAEMGSGNQPQHF
. TRBJ2-5 . TRBV11-1 TGTGCCAGCAGCGGGACCGGGACACCTCAAGAGACCCAGTACTTC CASSGTGTPQETQYF
. TRBJ1-1 few TRBV21-1 TGTGCCAGCAGCAAAACGTGGGGCAGATCATCTCTCAAAGGGAACACTGAAGCTTTCTTT CASSKTWGRSSLKGNTEAFF
TRBD2 TRBJ2-5 few TRBV6-5 TGTGCCAGCAGTTGGACCGGGACTAGCGGCCAAGAGACCCAGTACTTC CASSWTGTSGQETQYF
TRBD1 TRBJ1-1 . TRBV6-5 TGTGCCAGCAGTTACGGGACAGATAACACTGAAGCTTTCTTT CASSYGTDNTEAFF
. TRBJ2-2 . TRBV5-4 TGTGCCAGCAGCTTACAGGGTACCGGGGAGCTGTTTTTT CASSLQGTGELFF
TRBD1 TRBJ2-1 . TRBV27 TGTGCCAGCAGTCCTCGGACAGGCAATGAGCAGTTCTTC CASSPRTGNEQFF
. TRBJ1-1 once TRBV18 TGTGCCAGCTCACCAAGTCAGGAGAACACTGAAGCTTTCTTT CASSPSQENTEAFF
TRBD2 TRBJ2-1 . TRBV4-2 TGTGCCAGCAGCCAAGACTCTAGCGGGAGGGCTAATGAGCAGTTCTTC CASSQDSSGRANEQFF
. TRBJ1-2 once TRBV29-1 TGCAGCGTTGGAACAGGGTCCTTCTATGGCTACACCTTC CSVGTGSFYGYTF
. TRBJ1-5 once TRBV28 TGTGCCAGCAGCCCGGGGGGGAGCAATCAGCCCCAGCATTTT CASSPGGSNQPQHF
TRBD1 TRBJ1-5 few TRBV19 TGTGCCAGTAGTACTCAGGGGGATCAGCCCCAGCATTTT CASSTQGDQPQHF
TRBD1 TRBJ2-5 . TRBV7-8 TGTGCCAGCAGCTTTGGGACAGCGCAAGAGACCCAGTACTTC CASSFGTAQETQYF